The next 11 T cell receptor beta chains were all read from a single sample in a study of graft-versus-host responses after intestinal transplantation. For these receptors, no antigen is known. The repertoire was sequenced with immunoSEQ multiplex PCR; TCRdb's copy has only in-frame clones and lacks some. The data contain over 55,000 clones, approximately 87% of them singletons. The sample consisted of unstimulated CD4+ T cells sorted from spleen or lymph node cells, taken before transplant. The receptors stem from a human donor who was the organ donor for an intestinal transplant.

The CDR3 spells CASGPQKPSNGEKLFF. The CDR3 DNA reads TGTGCCAGCGGGCCTCAAAAACCGTCGAATGGTGAAAAACTGTTTTTT. The J gene is TRBJ1-4, the V gene TRBV6-6; D not resolved. Germline V gene data show CDR1 as MNHNY and CDR2 as SVGAGI (reference sequence). Between the trimmed V and J ends, which lost 8 bases and 7 bases, there was a span of 23 bases. CDR3 size: 16 residues.

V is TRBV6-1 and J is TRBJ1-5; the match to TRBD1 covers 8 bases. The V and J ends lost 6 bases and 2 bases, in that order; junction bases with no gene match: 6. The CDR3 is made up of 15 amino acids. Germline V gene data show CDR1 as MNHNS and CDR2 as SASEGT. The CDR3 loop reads CASRFGQGGNQPQHF. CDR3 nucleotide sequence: TGTGCCAGCAGATTTGGACAGGGCGGCAATCAGCCCCAGCATTTT.

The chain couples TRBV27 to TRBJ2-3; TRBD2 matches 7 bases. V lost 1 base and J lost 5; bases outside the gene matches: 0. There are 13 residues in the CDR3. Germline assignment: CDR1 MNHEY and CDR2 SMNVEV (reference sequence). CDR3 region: CASSLWGGDTQYF. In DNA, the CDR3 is TGTGCCAGCAGTTTATGGGGGGGAGATACGCAGTATTTT.

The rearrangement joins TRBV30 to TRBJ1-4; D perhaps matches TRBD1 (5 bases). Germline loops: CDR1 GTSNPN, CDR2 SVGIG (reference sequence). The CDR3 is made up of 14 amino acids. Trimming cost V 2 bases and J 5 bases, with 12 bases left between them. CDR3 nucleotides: TGTGCCTGGAGTCCGGGACTGCAGAATGAAAAACTGTTTTTT. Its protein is CAWSPGLQNEKLFF.

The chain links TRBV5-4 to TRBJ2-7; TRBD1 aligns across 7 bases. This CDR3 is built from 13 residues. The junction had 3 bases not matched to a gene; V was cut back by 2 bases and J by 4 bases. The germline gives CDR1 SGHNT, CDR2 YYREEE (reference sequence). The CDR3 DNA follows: TGTGCCAGCAGCTTTGACAGGGATTACGAGCAGTACGTC. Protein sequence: CASSFDRDYEQYV.

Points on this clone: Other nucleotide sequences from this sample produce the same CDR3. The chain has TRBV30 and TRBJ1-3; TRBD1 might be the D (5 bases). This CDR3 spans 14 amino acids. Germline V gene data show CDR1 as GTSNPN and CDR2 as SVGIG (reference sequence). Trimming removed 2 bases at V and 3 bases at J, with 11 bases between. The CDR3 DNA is TGTGCCTGGAGTACGGGCGGGGGTGGAAACACCATATATTTT. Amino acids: CAWSTGGGGNTIYF.

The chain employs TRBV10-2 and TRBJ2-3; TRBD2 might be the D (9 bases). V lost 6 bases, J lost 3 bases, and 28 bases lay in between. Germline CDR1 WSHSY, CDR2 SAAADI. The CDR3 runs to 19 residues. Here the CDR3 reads CASSRGQGGRGGRTDTQYF. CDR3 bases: TGCGCCAGCAGCCGAGGACAGGGAGGGCGGGGGGGCCGGACAGATACGCAGTATTTT.

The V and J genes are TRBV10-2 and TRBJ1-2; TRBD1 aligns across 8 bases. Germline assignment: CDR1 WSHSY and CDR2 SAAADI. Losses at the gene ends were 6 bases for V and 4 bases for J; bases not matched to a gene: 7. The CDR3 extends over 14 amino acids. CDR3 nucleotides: TGCGCCAGCAGAGGAGGACAGGGTACCTATGGCTACACCTTC. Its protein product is CASRGGQGTYGYTF.

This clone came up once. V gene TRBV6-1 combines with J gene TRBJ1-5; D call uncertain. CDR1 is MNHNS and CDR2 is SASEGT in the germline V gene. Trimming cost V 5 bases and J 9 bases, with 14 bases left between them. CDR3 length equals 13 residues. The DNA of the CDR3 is TGTGCCAGCAGTACTTCCGGGGTCTTGCCCCAGCATTTT. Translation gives CASSTSGVLPQHF.

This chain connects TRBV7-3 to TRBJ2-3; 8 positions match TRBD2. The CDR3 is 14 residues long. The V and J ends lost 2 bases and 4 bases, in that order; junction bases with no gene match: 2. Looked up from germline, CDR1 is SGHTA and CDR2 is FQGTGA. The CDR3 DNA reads TGTGCCAGCAGCTTAGCGGGGGGAGCAGATACGCAGTATTTT. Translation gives CASSLAGGADTQYF.

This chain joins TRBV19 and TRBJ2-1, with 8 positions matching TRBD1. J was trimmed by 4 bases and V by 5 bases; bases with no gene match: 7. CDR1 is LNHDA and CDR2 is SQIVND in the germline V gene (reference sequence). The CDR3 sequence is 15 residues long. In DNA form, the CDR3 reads TGTGCCAGTAGTGGGCCTGGACAGGGATACAATGAGCAGTTCTTC. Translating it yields CASSGPGQGYNEQFF.